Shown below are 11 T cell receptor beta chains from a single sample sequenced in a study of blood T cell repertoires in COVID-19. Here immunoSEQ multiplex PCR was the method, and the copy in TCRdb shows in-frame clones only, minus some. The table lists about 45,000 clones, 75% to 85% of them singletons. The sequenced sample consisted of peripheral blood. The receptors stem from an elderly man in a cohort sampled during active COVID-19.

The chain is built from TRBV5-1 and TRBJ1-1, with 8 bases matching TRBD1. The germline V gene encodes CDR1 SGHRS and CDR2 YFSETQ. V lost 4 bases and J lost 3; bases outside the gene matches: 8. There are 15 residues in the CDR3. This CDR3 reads CASSGSGGADTEAFF. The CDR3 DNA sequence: TGCGCCAGCAGCGGATCAGGGGGCGCGGACACTGAAGCTTTCTTT.

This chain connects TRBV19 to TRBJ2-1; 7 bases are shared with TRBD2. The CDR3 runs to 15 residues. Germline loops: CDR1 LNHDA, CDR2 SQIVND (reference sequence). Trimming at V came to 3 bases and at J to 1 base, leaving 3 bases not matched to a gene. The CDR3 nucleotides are TGTGCCAGTAGTATGTGGGGGGGTTCCTACAATGAGCAGTTCTTC. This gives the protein CASSMWGGSYNEQFF.

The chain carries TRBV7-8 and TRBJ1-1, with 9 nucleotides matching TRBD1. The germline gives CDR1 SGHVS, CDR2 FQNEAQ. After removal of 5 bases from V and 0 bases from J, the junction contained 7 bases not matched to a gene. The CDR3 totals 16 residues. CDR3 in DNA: TGTGCCAGCAGCCGAGGACAGGGGTCTATGAACACTGAAGCTTTCTTT. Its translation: CASSRGQGSMNTEAFF.

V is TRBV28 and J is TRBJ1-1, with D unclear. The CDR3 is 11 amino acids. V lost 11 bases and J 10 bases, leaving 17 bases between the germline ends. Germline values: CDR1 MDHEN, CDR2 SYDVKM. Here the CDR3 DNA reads TGTGCCGCGGGATGGAGTTGGGGAGCTTTCTTT. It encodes CAAGWSWGAFF. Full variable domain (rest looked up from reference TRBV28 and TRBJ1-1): DVKVTQSSRYLVKRTGEKVFLECVQDMDHENMFWYRQDPGLGLRLIYFSYDVKMKEKGDIPEGYSVSREKKERFSLILESASTNQTSMYLCAAGWSWGAFFGQGTRLTVV.

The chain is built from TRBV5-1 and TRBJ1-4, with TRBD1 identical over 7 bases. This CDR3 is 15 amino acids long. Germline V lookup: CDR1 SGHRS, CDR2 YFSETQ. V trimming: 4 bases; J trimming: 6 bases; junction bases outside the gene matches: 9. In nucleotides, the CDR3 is TGCGCCAGCAGCCCTCAGGGGGGCCTACATGAAAAACTGTTTTTT. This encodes CASSPQGGLHEKLFF.

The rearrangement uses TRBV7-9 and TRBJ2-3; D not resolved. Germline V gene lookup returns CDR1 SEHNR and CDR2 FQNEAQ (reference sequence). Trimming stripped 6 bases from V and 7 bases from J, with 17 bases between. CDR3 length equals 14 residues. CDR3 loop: CASSFSFSSNTQYF. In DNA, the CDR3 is TGTGCCAGCAGTTTCTCTTTTTCGAGTAATACGCAGTATTTT.

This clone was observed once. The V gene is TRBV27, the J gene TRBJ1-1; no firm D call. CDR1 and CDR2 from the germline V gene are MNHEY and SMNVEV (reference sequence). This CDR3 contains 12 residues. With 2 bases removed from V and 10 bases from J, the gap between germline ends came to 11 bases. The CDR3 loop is CASSLPGLGAFF. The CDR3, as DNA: TGTGCCAGCAGTTTACCTGGACTCGGAGCTTTCTTT.

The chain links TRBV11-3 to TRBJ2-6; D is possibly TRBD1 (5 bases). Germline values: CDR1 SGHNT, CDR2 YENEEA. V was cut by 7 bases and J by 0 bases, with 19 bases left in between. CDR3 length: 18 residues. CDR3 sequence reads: CASTKLHQGYSGANVLTF. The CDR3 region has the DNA TGTGCCAGCACCAAATTACATCAGGGATACTCTGGGGCCAACGTCCTGACTTTC.

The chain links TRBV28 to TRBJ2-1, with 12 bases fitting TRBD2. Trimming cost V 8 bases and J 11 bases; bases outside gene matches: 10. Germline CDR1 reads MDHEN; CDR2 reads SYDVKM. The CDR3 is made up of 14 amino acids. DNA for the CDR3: TGTGCCAGCCTCGAGGCTAGCGGGAGGGGGAAGCAGTTCTTC. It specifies CASLEASGRGKQFF.

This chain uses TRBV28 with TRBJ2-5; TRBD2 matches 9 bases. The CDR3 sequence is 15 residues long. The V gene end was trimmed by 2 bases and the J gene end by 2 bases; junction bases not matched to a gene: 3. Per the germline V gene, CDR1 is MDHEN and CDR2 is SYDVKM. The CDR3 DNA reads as TGTGCCAGCAGTTTACCGGGACTAGCTCAAGAGACCCAGTACTTC. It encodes CASSLPGLAQETQYF.

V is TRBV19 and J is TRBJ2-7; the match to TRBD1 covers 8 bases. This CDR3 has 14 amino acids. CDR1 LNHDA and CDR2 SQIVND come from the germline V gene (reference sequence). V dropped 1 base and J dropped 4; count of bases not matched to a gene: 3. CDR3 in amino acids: CASSIAGGRYEQYF. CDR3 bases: TGTGCCAGTAGTATAGCAGGGGGCCGGTACGAGCAGTACTTC.